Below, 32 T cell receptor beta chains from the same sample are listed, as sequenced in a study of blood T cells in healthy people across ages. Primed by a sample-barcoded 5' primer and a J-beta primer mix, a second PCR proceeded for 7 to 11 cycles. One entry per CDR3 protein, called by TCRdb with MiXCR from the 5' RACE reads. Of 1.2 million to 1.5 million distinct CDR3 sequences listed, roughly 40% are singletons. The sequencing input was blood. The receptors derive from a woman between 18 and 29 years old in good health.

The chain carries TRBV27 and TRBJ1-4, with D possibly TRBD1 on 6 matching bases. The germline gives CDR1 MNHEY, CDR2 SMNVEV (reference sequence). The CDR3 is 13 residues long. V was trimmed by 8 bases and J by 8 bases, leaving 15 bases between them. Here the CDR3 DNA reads TGTGCCAGCCGGCCTGGGGGCCACGAAAAACTGTTTTTT. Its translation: CASRPGGHEKLFF.

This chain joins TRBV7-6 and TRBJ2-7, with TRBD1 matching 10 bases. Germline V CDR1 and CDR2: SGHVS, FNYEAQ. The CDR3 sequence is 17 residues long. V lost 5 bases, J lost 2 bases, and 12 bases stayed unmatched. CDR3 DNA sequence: TGTGCCAGCAGCCGCGGACAGGGGGACCCAAGGGCCTACGAGCAGTACTTC. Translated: CASSRGQGDPRAYEQYF.

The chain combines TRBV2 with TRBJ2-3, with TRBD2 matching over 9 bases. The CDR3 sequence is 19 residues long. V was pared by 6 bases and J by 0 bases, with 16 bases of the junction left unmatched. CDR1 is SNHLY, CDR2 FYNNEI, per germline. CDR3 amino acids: CASSRPLKGAGGSTDTQYF. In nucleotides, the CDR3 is TGTGCCAGCAGCCGCCCCCTTAAGGGAGCGGGAGGCAGCACAGATACGCAGTATTTT.

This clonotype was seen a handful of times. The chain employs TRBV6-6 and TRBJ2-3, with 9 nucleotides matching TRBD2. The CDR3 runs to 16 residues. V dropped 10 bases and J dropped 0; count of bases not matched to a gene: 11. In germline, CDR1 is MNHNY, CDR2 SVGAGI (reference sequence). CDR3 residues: CATQLPTSGSTDTQYF. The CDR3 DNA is TGTGCCACACAGCTGCCGACTAGCGGTAGCACAGATACGCAGTATTTT.

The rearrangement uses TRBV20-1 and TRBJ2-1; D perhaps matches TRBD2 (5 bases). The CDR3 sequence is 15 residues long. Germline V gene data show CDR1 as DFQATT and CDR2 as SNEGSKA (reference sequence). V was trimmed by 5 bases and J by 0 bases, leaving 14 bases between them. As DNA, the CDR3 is TGCAGTGCTCGCCCACTAGTCAGCTCCTACAATGAGCAGTTCTTC. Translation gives CSARPLVSSYNEQFF.

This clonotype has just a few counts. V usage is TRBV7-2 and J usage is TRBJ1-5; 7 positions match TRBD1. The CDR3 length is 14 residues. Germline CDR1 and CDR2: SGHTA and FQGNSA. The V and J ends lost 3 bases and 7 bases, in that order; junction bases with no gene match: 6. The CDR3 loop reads CASSLTGFFQPQHF. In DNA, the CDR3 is TGTGCCAGCAGCTTGACAGGGTTCTTCCAGCCCCAGCATTTT. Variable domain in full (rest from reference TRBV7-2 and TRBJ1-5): GAGVSQSPSNKVTEKGKDVELRCDPISGHTALYWYRQSLGQGLEFLIYFQGNSAPDKSGLPSDRFSAERTGGSVSTLTIQRTQQEDSAVYLCASSLTGFFQPQHFGDGTRLSIL.

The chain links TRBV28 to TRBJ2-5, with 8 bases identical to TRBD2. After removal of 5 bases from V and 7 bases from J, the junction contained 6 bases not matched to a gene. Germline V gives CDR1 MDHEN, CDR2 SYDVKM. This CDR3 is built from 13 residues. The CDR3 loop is CASSPSGLGTQYF. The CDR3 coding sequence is TGTGCCAGCAGTCCCTCGGGACTAGGGACCCAGTACTTC.

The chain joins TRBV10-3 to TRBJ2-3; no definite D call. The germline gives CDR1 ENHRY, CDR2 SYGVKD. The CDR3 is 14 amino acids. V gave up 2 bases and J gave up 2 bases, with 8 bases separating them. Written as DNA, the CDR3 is TGTGCCATCAGTGAGAGCGCGCCCACAGATACGCAGTATTTT. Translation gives CAISESAPTDTQYF.

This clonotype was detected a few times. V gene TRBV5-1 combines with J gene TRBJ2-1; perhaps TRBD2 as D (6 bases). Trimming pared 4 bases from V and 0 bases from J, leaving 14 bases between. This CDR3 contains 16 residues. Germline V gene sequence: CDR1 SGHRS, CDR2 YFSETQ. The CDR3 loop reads CASSLGTLSSYNEQFF. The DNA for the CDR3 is TGCGCCAGCAGCCTTGGGACTCTCAGCTCCTACAATGAGCAGTTCTTC.

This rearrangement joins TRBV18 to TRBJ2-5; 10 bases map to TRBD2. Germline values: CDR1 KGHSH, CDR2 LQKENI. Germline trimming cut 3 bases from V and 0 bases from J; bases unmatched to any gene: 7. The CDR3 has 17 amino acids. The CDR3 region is CASSPGITSGDQETQYF. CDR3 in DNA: TGTGCCAGCTCACCGGGGATTACTAGCGGGGACCAAGAGACCCAGTACTTC.

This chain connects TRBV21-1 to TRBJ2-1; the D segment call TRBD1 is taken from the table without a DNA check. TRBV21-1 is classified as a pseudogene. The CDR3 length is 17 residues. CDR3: CASRLPGRLLSYNEQFF. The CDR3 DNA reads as TGTGCCAGCAGGCTTCCGGGGCGCCTTCTCTCCTACAATGAGCAGTTCTTC.

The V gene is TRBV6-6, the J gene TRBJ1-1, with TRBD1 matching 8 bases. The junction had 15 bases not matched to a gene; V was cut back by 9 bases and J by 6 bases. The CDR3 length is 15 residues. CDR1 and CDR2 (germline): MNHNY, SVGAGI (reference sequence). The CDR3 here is CASPRGQGAGAEAFF. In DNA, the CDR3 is TGTGCCAGTCCGCGTGGGCAGGGGGCGGGGGCTGAAGCTTTCTTT.

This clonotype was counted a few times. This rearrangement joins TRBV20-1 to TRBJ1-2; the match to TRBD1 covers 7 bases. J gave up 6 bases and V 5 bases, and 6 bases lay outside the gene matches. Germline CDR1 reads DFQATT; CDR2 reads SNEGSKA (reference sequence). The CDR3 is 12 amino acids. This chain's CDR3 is CSAHDRANGYTF. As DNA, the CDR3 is TGCAGTGCTCACGACAGGGCTAATGGCTACACCTTC.

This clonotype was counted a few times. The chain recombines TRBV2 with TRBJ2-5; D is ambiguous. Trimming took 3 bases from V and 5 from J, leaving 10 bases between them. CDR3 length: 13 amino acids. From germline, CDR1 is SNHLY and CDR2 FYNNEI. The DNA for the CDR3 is TGTGCCAGCAGTGACGGGCCTGCTGAGACCCAGTACTTC. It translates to CASSDGPAETQYF.

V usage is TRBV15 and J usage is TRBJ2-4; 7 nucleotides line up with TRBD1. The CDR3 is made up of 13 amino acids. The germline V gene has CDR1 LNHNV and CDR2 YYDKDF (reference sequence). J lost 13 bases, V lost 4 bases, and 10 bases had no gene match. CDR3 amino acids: CATSKDRAGQQYF. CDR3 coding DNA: TGTGCCACCAGCAAAGACAGGGCAGGCCAGCAGTACTTC.

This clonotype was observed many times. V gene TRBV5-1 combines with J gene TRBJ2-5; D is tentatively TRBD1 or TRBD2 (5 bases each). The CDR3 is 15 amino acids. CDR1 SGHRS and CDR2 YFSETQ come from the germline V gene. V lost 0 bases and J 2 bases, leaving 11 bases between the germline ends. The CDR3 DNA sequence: TGCGCCAGCAGCTTGGGGGGCGGCGGGCAAGAGACCCAGTACTTC. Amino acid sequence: CASSLGGGGQETQYF.

CDR3 sequence: CATSRDGTTSGQETQYF. CDR3 nucleotides: TGTGCCACCAGCAGAGATGGTACGACTAGCGGCCAAGAGACCCAGTACTTC. V gene TRBV15 combines with J gene TRBJ2-5, with TRBD2 identical over 9 bases. V lost 0 bases and J lost 1; bases outside the gene matches: 6. Germline CDR1 is LNHNV and CDR2 is YYDKDF (reference sequence). The CDR3 is made up of 17 amino acids.

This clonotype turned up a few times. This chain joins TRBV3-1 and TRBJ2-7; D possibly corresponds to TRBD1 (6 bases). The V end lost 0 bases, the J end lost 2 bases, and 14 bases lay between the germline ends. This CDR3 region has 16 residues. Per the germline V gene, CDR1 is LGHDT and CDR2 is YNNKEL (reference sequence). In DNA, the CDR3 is TGTGCCAGCAGCCAAGATCTCACAGGGTTTCCCTACGAGCAGTACTTC. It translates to CASSQDLTGFPYEQYF.

CDR3 region: CSARGGPLWDTQYF. In DNA, the CDR3 is TGCAGTGCTAGGGGGGGGCCCCTGTGGGATACGCAGTATTTT. This rearrangement joins TRBV20-1 to TRBJ2-3; D might be TRBD2 (7 bases). Trimming removed 3 bases at V and 6 bases at J, with 16 bases between. Germline CDR1 and CDR2: DFQATT and SNEGSKA (reference sequence). This CDR3 region has 14 residues.

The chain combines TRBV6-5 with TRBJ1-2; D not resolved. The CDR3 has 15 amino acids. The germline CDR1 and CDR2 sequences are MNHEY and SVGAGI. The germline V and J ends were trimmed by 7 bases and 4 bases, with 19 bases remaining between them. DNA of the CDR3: TGTGCCAGCAATTATTCCGAGGGAAGCGGCTATGGCTACACCTTC. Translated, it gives CASNYSEGSGYGYTF.

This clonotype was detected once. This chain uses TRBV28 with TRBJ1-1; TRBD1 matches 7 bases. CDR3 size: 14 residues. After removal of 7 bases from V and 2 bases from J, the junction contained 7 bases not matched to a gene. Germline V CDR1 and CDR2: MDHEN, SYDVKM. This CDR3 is CASKTQGDNTEAFF. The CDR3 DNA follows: TGTGCCAGCAAAACCCAGGGGGATAACACTGAAGCTTTCTTT.

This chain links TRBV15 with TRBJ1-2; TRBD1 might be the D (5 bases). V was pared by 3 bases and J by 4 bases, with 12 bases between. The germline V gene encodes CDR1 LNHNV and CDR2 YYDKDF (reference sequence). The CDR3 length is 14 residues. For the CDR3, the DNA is TGTGCCACCAGCAGGTGGGACCGGCCCTATGGCTACACCTTC. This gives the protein CATSRWDRPYGYTF.

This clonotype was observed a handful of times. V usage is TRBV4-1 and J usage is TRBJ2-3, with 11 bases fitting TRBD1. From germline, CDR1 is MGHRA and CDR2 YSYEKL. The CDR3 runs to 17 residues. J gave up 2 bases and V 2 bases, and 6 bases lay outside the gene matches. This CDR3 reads CASSQSRDRGNTDTQYF. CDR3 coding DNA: TGCGCCAGCAGCCAATCCCGGGACAGGGGGAACACAGATACGCAGTATTTT.

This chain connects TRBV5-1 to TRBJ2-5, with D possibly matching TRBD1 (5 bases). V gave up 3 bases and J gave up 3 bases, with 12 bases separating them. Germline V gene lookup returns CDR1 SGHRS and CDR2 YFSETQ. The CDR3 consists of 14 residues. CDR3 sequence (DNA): TGCGCCAGCAGCTATGGGGCCCCTAAAGAGACCCAGTACTTC. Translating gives CASSYGAPKETQYF. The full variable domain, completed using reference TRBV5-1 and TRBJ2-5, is KAGVTQTPRYLIKTRGQQVTLSCSPISGHRSVSWYQQTPGQGLQFLFEYFSETQRNKGNFPGRFSGRQFSNSRSEMNVSTLELGDSALYLCASSYGAPKETQYFGPGTRLLVL.

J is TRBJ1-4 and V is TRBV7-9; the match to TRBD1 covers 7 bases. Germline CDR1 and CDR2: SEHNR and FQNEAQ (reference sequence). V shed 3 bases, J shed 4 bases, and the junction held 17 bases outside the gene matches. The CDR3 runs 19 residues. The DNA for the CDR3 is TGTGCCAGCAGCTTGGGAAGCCGACGGTGGGACAGCGTTAATGAAAAACTGTTTTTT. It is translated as CASSLGSRRWDSVNEKLFF.

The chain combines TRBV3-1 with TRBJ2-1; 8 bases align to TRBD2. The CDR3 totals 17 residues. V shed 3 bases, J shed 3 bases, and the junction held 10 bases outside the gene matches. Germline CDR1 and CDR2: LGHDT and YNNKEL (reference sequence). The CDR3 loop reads CASSHHTGLGLYNEQFF. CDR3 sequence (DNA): TGTGCCAGCAGCCATCATACGGGACTAGGCCTCTACAATGAGCAGTTCTTC.

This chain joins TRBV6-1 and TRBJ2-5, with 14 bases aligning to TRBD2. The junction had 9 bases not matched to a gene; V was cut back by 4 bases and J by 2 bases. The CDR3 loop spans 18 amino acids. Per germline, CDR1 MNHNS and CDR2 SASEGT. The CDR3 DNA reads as TGTGCCAGCAGTGTAGGGGGGACTAGCGGGGGAGTTCAAGAGACCCAGTACTTC. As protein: CASSVGGTSGGVQETQYF.

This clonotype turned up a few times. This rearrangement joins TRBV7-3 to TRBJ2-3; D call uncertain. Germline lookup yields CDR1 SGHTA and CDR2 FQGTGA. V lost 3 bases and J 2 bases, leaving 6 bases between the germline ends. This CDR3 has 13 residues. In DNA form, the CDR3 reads TGTGCCAGCAGCTTTAGACCCACAGATACGCAGTATTTT. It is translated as CASSFRPTDTQYF.

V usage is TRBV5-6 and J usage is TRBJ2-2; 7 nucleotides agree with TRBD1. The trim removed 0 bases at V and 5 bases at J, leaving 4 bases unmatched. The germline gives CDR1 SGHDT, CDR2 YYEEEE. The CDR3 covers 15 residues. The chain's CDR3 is CASSLAPRGTGELFF. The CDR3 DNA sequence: TGTGCCAGCAGCTTGGCCCCCAGGGGGACCGGGGAGCTGTTTTTT.

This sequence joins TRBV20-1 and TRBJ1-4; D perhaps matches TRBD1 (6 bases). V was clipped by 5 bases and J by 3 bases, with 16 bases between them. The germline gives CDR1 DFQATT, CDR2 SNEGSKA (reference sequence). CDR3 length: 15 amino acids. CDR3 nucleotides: TGCAGTGCTGCCCAGGGGACTAAGGCTAATGAAAAACTGTTTTTT. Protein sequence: CSAAQGTKANEKLFF.

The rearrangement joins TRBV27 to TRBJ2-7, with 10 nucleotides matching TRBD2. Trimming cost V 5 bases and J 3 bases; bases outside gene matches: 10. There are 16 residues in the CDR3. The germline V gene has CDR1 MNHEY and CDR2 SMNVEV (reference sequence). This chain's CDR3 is CASSDSTSGPLYEQYF. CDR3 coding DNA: TGTGCCAGCAGTGACTCGACTAGCGGGCCCCTCTACGAGCAGTACTTC.

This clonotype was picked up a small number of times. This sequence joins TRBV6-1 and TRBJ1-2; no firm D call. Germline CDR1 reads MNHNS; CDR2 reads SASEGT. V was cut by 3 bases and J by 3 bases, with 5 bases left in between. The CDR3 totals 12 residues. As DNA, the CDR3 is TGTGCCAGCAGTGAGGTGGACTATGGCTACACCTTC. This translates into CASSEVDYGYTF.